This T cell receptor (beta chain) emerged from a study of T cells expressing NK-cell markers. In the study overall: Repertoires of TCR beta were obtained from T cells sorted as CD3+CD56+NKG2C+, CD3+CD56+NKG2C- and CD3+CD56-NKG2C+. The authors sequenced eight donors, of whom seven were HCMV-seropositive and one was seronegative. Study conclusions and caveats: Dominant NKG2C+ clonotype frequencies of about 1.0-7.0% of CD8+ T cells were measured in about six donors.

The CDR3 is 11 residues long. Germline V gene sequence: CDR1 SGHNT, CDR2 YYREEE (reference sequence). With UMIs, 5'RACE template switching was used to make TCR beta cDNA. TCRdb re-called the 5' RACE reads; one entry per CDR3 protein, DNA not given. The sample totals 500,000 or so distinct CDR3 sequences. Note on this clonotype: The antigen is unknown.

Specimen: blood T cells: a sorted CD56 or NKG2C T cell subset, CD4+ or CD8+ T cells, or bulk PBMC T cells (not recorded which). The chain employs TRBV5-4 and TRBJ2-1. This receptor was obtained from a man in his late teens or twenties in good health. This CDR3 is CASNINNEQFF. Full variable domain (remainder filled in from reference TRBV5-4 and TRBJ2-1): ETGVTQSPTHLIKTRGQQVTLRCSSQSGHNTVSWYQQALGQGPQFIFQYYREEENGRGNFPPRFSGLQFPNYSSELNVNALELDDSALYLCASNINNEQFFGPGTRLTVL.